Listed here is a single T cell receptor (beta chain). Its cognate antigen is unknown. This entry comes from a study of T cell responses to AZD1222 COVID-19 vaccine. Notes on the study in general: Among vaccine-associated CD4 TCRs, coverage spanned spike, with dominance at 160-218 and 743-854. Among the donors, most were white British and more were female, and clonal diversity was possibly underestimated.

Germline V CDR1 and CDR2: SGDLS, YYNGEE. Trimming took 4 bases from V and 1 from J, leaving 20 bases between them. The CDR3 extends over 17 amino acids. Using immunoSEQ multiplex PCR, the repertoire was profiled, and TCRdb retains in-frame clones only, with some absent. Of some 130,000 clones in the sample, more than 75% were seen once. The material was peripheral blood, obtained on day 0 of AZD1222 vaccination. This TCR came from an adult in good health. J is TRBJ1-2 and V is TRBV9; D gene ambiguous. The CDR3 nucleotides are TGTGCCAGCAGCTTCCGTTTGGGGAACCCTTTTAACTATGGCTACACCTTC. Its protein is CASSFRLGNPFNYGYTF.